This T cell receptor beta chain was obtained from a study of blood T cell repertoires in COVID-19. Study as a whole: The study drew acute and convalescent COVID-19 samples from the United States, Italy and Spain. Nucleic acid was either cDNA or gDNA, and it came from T cells, B-cell-depleted T cells, or PBMCs.

In the original analysis: Scientists estimated how many nucleated cells there were by amplifying reference gene primers. This table comes from immunoSEQ multiplex PCR, and its TCRdb copy is limited to in-frame clones, with some not included. V and J calls and clone size are those listed in that table; D and trimming were worked out from the DNA. The sample consists of 200,000 to 250,000 clones, 70% to 90% of them appearing once. The CDR3 consists of 15 residues. Germline assignment: CDR1 SGHDN and CDR2 FVKESK. The J segment lost 0 bases and the V segment lost 1 base, leaving 2 bases of the junction unmatched.

The chain employs TRBV14 and TRBJ2-7, with TRBD2 identical over 8 bases. Sequences were obtained from peripheral blood. The TCR originated in a woman aged 70 to 79 with active or convalescent COVID-19. In nucleotides, the CDR3 is TGTGCCAGCAGCCAAGCACTAGCGGTCTCCTACGAGCAGTACTTC. It yields the protein CASSQALAVSYEQYF.